This paragraph covers one T cell receptor beta chain sequence. These data are taken from a study of tumour-infiltrating T cells in Burkitt lymphoma. Study in general: Productive clonality predicted overall and progression-free survival.

The germline CDR1 and CDR2 sequences are GTSNPN and SVGIG (reference sequence). Deletions cut 4 bases from V and 4 bases from J, with 11 bases between. CDR3 size: 13 residues. Sequencing used immunoSEQ multiplex PCR; TCRdb keeps in-frame clones, though not all of them. Found here are about 15,000 clones, about 75% of them singletons; the top ten hold 6.5% to 7.5%. Sequences were obtained from tumor tissue. This receptor was taken from a human donor with diffuse large B-cell lymphoma. V and J are TRBV30 and TRBJ2-1; D not certain. The CDR3 nucleotides read TGTGCCTGGAACCCTGTCCGATACAATGAGCAGTTCTTC. Amino acid sequence: CAWNPVRYNEQFF.